The source of this T cell receptor (beta chain) is a study of T cells in women clearing cervical HPV infection (dated by TCRdb to 2016 to 2018). Context from the whole study: Cases were 20 to 25 women with histologically confirmed HPV16-related CIN3 or worse, including a couple of invasive cancers. Controls were 20 to 30 women whose single incident HPV16 infection cleared within 12 months without precancer or cancer developing. Blood from cases was collected at the visit at which the lesion was first identified, whereas blood from controls was collected once infection was no longer detected. For cases, the median interval between lesion detection and blood sampling was about 150 days, with an interquartile range of roughly 80 to 200 days. Since only a few of the women had HLA typing available, the possibility that HLA type was acting as a confounder could not be ruled out. This exploratory proof-of-principle case-control study, nested within the Guanacaste HPV Natural History Study in Costa Rica, compared TCR repertoires among women with different cervical HPV16 outcomes. Cases were matched to controls by age within five years and by the year the sample was collected. Cases had a median age of around 32 years and controls had a median age of around 41, with no significant differences in baseline characteristics. The parent cohort enrolled 10,000 or so women aged 18 or older in Guanacaste, Costa Rica, during about 1993 to 1994 and followed them for roughly seven years. As quality controls, five blinded duplicates were added to each group, bringing the total to approximately 60 samples made up of around 50 participants and some 10 replicates. The paper as a whole reports these results and caveats: T-cell numbers per sample were unknown, so richness differences could reflect varying T-cell content rather than repertoire biology. Cases had lower TRBV6-7 relative abundance than controls (roughly 0.12% versus 0.17%; Bonferroni P = 0.0008). Whether associations preceded infection or resulted from infection could not be shown with the cross-sectional design, and effector/memory subsets and HPV-specific T cells were not isolated. Random forest classifiers that combined richness and V gene abundances separated cases from controls with an estimated AUC of approximately 0.79. TCR repertoire richness was significantly higher in CIN3+ cases than in controls across sequencing depths, while evenness did not differ.

The immunoSEQ assay used multiplex PCR to amplify TCR beta CDR3 regions from an average of approximately 1,200 ng of genomic DNA per sample. To correct primer bias, the assay used a complete synthetic TCR repertoire to set an amplification baseline. The amplicons were sequenced using the Illumina platform. On the authors' methods: Error correction of the sequences involved clustering with frequency ratios plus a modified nearest-neighbor algorithm, after which the sequences were analyzed in the immunoSEQ Analyzer using IMGT gene definitions. At each rarefaction depth, TCR richness and evenness were averaged over 20 rarefaction repeats, and samples with fewer sequences than the depth were excluded. Wilcoxon rank sum tests with FDR correction were used to compare relative abundances of V, D and J genes between the groups. An intraclass correlation of roughly 96% for TCR richness and an average of roughly 83% across 65 to 80 gene segments were obtained from the blinded duplicates. TCRdb obtained this table from immuneACCESS and retained in-frame rearrangements with V and J assigned. These tables miss some clones; where compared with another copy, unresolved V genes account for less than half of the shortfall, and the remainder is unexplained. V and J calls and clone size are copied from that table; D and trimming were computed from the DNA. The sample table records about 36,000 clones. Roughly 3.5% of the sample is held by the ten biggest clonotypes.

Every participant had a single incident cervical HPV16 infection, and prevalent HPV16 infections were excluded. Cervical HPV DNA was detected by MY09/MY11 PCR and genotyped by dot-blot hybridization. Approximately 15 mL of heparinized blood were centrifuged, and the buffy coat was aliquoted, frozen at -30°C, then stored at -80°C. QIAGEN kits were used to extract genomic DNA from buffy coat specimens. V and J are truncated by 6 bases and 3 bases respectively, leaving an intervening sequence of 23 bases. CDR1 and CDR2 are read off the germline V gene as SNHLY and FYNNEI. The CDR3 sequence holds 18 residues, the cysteine and phenylalanine included. Sequencing covers 45 bases of the CDR3, shown here with the frame starting at base 1. As to this clone: The antigen it binds to is not known. Read data end 3 residues before the CDR3 end; the end is taken from the germline J gene.

The sequence is built from TRBV2 and TRBJ1-4, with TRBD1 tentatively as D gene (6 bases match). This clonotype was sampled from a woman aged 18 to 69 with a cervical HPV16 infection that either progressed to CIN3+ or cleared (not recorded which). Sequencing was done on a sample of blood buffy coat. The CDR3 bases that were read are TGTGCCAGCAGCCCCGGTCCGGGACAAAGGCCCGCTAATGAAAAA. Translated, it reads CASSPGPGQRPANEK. The full CDR3 protein reads CASSPGPGQRPANEKLFF.